This T cell receptor beta chain was sequenced during a study of brain metastases from non-small cell lung cancer (dated by TCRdb to the late 2010s). About the investigation overall: The study profiled the immune microenvironment of paired resected primary tumors and brain metastases taken from patients with non-small-cell lung cancer.

This clone was observed a single time. The antigen this receptor binds is unknown. No base-level quality is on record; no much larger clone is a single base apart. Libraries were constructed by the immunoSEQ multiplex PCR assay. T-cell receptor beta chain repertoire sequencing was carried out together with a 770-gene immune expression panel. Imported from immuneACCESS, the table was reduced by TCRdb to in-frame sequences with V and J called. These copies leave out some clones; in studies compared against another copy, an unresolved V gene accounts for under half, and the cause of the remainder is not known. Present in this sample are over a thousand clones, approximately 85% of which were seen just once. The ten largest clones take up 16% of the sample. CDR1 and CDR2 were assigned from the germline V gene as MGHDK and SYGVNS. Measured from the cysteine to the phenylalanine, the CDR3 is 14 residues long. Only the CDR3 portion is preserved as DNA: 42 bases, with reading frame beginning at the first base. At the junction V is shortened by 4 bases and J by 7 bases, with 13 bases in between.

The cohort was made up of around 37 patients with surgically resected non-small-cell lung cancer, each of whom had both a primary tumor specimen and a brain metastasis specimen. The receptor was isolated from a donor at least 40 years old with non-small cell lung cancer. This chain joins TRBV25-1 to TRBJ2-2; no D gene call is confident. The sequenced sample consisted of tumor-adjacent normal tissue. The CDR3 region: CASSGQVASGELFF. The DNA sequence is TGTGCCAGCAGTGGGCAGGTGGCAAGCGGGGAGCTGTTTTTT.